This T cell receptor (beta chain) was sequenced for a study of shared clonotypes between healthy human individuals. In the study overall: Researchers assigned three CD4 naive, three CD4 memory, two CD8 naive and one CD8 memory plate to each donor. General observations from the study: All-four-donor shared clonotypes had higher generation probabilities than non-shared clonotypes did.

In the naive CD8 group, cells lacked CD45RO and were positively selected for CCR7, so terminally differentiated effector memory CD45RA+ cells were left out. Trimming cost V 5 bases and J 9 bases, with 16 bases left between them. This CDR3 region has 13 residues. Germline V CDR1 and CDR2: LNHDA, SQIVND (reference sequence). Each subset's genomic DNA was shared equally among a number of immunoSEQ plates. Libraries were prepared by immunoSEQ multiplex PCR; TCRdb keeps only in-frame clonotypes and omits some of them. The sample carries millions of clones, 90% to 95% recorded once. As for this clone: Its antigen is not known.

The source of this sequence is a man aged 18 to 30 in good health. Some clones in this sample may be carry-over from other donors' samples. Sequenced sample: naive CD8+ T cells from PBMCs. The chain combines TRBV19 with TRBJ1-1; no clear D gene. In DNA form, the CDR3 reads TGTGCCAGTAGTCTCACCTCGGGAGGACAAGCTTTCTTT. Translated, it gives CASSLTSGGQAFF.